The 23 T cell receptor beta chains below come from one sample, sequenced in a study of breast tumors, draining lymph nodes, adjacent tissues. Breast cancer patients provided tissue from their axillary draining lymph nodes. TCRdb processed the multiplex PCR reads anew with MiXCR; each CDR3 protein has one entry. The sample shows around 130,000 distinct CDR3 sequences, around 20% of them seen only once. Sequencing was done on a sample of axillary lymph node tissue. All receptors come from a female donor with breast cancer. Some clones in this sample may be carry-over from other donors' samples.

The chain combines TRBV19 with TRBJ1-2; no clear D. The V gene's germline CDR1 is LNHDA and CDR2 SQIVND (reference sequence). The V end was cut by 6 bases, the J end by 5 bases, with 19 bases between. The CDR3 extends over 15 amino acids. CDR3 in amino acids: CASSLRFQAVYGYTF. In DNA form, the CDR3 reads TGTGCCAGTAGCCTTAGATTTCAGGCTGTATATGGCTACACCTTC. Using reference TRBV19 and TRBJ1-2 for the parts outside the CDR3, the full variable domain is DGGITQSPKYLFRKEGQNVTLSCEQNLNHDAMYWYRQDPGQGLRLIYYSQIVNDFQKGDIAEGYSVSREKKESFPLTVTSAQKNPTAFYLCASSLRFQAVYGYTFGSGTRLTVV.

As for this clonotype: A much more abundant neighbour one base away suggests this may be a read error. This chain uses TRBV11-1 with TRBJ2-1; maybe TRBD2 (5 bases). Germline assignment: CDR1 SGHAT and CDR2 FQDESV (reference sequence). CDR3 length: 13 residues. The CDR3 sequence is CASSLAGYNERFF. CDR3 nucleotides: TGTGCCAGCAGCTTGGCGGGCTACAATGAGCGGTTCTTC.

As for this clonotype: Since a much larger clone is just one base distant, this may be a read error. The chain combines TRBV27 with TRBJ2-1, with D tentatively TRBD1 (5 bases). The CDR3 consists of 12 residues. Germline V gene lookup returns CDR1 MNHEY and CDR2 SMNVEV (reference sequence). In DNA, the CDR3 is TGTGCCAGCAGCCCTCAGGGCAATAAGCAGTTCTTC. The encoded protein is CASSPQGNKQFF.

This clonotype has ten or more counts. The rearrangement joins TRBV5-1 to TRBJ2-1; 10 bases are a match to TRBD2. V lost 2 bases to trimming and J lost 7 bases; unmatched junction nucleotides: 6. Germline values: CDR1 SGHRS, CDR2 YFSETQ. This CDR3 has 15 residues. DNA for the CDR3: TGCGCCAGCAGCTTCACTAGCGGGGCTTTTAATGAGCAGTTCTTC. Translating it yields CASSFTSGAFNEQFF.

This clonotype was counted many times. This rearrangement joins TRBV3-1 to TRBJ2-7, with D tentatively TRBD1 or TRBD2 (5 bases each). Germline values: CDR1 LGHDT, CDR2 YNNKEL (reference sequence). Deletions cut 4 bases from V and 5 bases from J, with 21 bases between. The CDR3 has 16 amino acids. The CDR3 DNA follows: TGTGCCAGCAGCCGGGAACCGGGACCCCCCATCGACGAGCAGTACTTC. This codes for CASSREPGPPIDEQYF.

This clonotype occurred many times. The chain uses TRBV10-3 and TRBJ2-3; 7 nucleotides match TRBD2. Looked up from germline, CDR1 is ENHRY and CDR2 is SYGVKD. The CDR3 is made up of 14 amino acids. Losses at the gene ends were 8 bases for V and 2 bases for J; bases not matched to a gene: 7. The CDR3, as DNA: TGTGCCATCGGGTCTAGCGGTCTCACAGATACGCAGTATTTT. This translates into CAIGSSGLTDTQYF.

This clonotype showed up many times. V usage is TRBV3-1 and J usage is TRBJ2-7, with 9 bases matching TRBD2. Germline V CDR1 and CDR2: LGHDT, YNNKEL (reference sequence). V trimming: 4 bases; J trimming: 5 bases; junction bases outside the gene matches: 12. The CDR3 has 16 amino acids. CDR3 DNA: TGTGCCAGCAGCCGCACGTTAGCGGGAGTGGAGCACGAGCAGTACTTC. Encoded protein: CASSRTLAGVEHEQYF.

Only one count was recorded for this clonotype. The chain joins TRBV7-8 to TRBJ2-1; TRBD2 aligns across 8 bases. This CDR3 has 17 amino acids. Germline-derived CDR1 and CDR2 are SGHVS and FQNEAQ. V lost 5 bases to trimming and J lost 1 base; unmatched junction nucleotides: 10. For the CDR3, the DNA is TGTGCCAGCAGCCCGAGGACCACTAGCGGATCCTACAATGAGCAGTTCTTC. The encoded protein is CASSPRTTSGSYNEQFF. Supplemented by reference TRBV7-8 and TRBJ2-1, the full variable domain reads GAGVSQSPRYKVAKRGQDVALRCDPISGHVSLFWYQQALGQGPEFLTYFQNEAQLDKSGLPSDRFFAERPEGSVSTLKIQRTQQEDSAVYLCASSPRTTSGSYNEQFFGPGTRLTVL.

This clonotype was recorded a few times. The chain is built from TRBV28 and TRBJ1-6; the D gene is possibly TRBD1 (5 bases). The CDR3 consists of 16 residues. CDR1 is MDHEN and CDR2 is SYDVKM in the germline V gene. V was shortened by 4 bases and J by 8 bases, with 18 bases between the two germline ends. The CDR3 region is CASSSPGVRRDSPLHF. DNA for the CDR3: TGTGCCAGCAGTTCCCCGGGGGTGCGCCGGGATTCACCCCTCCACTTT.

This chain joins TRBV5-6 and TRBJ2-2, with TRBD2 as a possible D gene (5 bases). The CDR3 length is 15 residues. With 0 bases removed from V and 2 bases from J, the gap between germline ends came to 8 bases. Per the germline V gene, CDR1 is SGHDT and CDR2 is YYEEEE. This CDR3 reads CASSLAGINTGELFF. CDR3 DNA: TGTGCCAGCAGCTTGGCGGGAATAAACACCGGGGAGCTGTTTTTT.

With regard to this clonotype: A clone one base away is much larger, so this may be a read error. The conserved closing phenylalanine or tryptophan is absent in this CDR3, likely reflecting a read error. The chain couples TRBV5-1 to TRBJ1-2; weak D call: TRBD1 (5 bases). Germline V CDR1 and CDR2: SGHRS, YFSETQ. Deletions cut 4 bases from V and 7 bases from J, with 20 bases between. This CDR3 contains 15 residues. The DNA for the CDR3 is TGCGCCAGCAGCCCACGGGGGGGTCTGGAAGGTGGCTACACCTAC. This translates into CASSPRGGLEGGYTY.

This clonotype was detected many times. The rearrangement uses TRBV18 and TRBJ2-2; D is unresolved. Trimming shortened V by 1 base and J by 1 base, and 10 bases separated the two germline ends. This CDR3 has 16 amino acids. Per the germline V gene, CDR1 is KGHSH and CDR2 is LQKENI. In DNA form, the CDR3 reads TGTGCCAGCTCACCACTGGCCGCAAAGAACACCGGGGAGCTGTTTTTT. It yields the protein CASSPLAAKNTGELFF.

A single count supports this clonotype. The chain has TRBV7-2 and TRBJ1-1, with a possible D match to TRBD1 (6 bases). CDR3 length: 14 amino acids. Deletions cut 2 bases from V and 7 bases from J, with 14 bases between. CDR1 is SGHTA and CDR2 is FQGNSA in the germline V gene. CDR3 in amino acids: CASSLNQGYHEAFF. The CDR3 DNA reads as TGTGCCAGCAGCTTAAACCAGGGGTATCATGAAGCTTTCTTT.

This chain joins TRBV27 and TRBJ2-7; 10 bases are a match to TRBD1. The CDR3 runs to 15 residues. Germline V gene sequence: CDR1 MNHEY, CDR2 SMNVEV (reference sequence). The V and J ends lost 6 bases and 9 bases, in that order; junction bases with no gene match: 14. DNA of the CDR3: TGTGCCAGCAGACCACCGGGACAGGGGAGGGCAGGGCAGTACTTC. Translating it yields CASRPPGQGRAGQYF.

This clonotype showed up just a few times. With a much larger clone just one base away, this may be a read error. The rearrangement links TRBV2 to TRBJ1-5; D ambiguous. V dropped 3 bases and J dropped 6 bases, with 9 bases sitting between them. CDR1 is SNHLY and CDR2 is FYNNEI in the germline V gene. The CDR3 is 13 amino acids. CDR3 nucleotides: TGTGCCAGCAGTGAGGGCCAGAGTCAGCCCCAGCATTTT. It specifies CASSEGQSQPQHF.

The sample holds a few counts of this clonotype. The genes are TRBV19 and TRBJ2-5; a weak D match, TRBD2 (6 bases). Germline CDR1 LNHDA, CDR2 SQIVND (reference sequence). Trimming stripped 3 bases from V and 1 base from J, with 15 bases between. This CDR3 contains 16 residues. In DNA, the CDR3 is TGTGCCAGTAGTATCATCAACGGGAGTCCCCAAGAGACCCAGTACTTC. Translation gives CASSIINGSPQETQYF.

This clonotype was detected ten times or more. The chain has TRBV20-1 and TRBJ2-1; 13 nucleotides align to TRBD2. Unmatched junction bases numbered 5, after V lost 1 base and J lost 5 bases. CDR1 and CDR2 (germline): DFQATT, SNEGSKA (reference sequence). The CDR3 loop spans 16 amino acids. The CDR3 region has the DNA TGCAGTGCTAGAGGGATCGGGACTAGCGGGAACAATGAGCAGTTCTTC. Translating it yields CSARGIGTSGNNEQFF.

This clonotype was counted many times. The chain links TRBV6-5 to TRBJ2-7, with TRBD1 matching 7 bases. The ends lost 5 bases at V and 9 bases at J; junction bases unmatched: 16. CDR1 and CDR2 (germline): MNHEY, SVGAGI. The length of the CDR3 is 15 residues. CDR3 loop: CASSNPRQGSNRQYF. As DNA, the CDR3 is TGTGCCAGCAGTAACCCGAGACAGGGTTCCAATAGGCAGTACTTC.

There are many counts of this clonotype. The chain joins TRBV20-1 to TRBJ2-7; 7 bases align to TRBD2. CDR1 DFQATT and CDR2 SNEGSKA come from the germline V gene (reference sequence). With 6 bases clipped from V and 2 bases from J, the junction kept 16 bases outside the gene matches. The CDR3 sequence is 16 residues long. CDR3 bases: TGCAGTGCCATCATGACTTCTGGCGGGGGAACCTACGAGCAGTACTTC. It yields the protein CSAIMTSGGGTYEQYF.

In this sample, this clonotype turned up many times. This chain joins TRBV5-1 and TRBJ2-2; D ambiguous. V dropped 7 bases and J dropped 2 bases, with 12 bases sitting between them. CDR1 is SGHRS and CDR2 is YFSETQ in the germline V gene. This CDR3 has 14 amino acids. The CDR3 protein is CASLLTYNTGELFF. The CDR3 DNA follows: TGCGCCAGCCTCCTTACGTATAACACCGGGGAGCTGTTTTTT.

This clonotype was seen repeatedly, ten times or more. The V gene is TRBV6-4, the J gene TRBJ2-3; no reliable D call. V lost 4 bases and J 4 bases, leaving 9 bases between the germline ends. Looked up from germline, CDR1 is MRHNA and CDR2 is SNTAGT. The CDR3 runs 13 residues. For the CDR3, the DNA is TGTGCCAGCAGTGTTACTGTATCAGATACGCAGTATTTT. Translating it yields CASSVTVSDTQYF.

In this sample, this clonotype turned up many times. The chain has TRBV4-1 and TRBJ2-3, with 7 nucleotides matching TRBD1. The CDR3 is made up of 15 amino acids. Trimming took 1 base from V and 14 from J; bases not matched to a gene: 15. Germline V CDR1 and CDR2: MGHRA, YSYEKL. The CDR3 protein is CASSQVNKDRHHRYF. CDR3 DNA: TGCGCCAGCAGCCAAGTCAACAAGGACAGGCATCATAGGTATTTT.

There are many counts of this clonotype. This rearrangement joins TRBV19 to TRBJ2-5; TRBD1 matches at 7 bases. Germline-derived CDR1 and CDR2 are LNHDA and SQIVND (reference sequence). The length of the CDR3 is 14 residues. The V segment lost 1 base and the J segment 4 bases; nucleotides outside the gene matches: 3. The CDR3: CASSIAGGRETQYF. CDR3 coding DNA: TGTGCCAGTAGTATAGCAGGGGGAAGAGAGACCCAGTACTTC.